These 11 T cell receptor beta chains originate from one sample sequenced in a study of Ad26.COV2.S vaccination and SARS-CoV-2 variants. Libraries were prepared by immunoSEQ multiplex PCR; TCRdb keeps only in-frame clonotypes and omits some of them. Of roughly 700,000 clones detected, around 92% appear once; the ten largest clones hold over 1.3%. Treatment given: around 19 received Ad26.COV2.S at low or high dose, single or two shots; 5 received placebo; per-sample allocation not given. After the first vaccine or placebo injection, samples were drawn on day 63. The specimen comprised peripheral blood, sampled in a trial of Ad26.COV2.S vaccine versus placebo. These receptors all stem from a person between 18 and 59 years old who received the Ad26.COV2.S COVID-19 vaccine or a placebo.

V and J are TRBV24-1 and TRBJ2-2, with D hard to call. The CDR3 loop spans 14 amino acids. Looked up from germline, CDR1 is KGHDR and CDR2 is SFDVKD. Between the trimmed V and J ends, which lost 1 base and 5 bases, there was a span of 7 bases. CDR3: CATSDLGITGELFF. The CDR3, as DNA: TGTGCCACCAGTGATTTAGGGATTACCGGGGAGCTGTTTTTT.

This clone came up a few times. This rearrangement joins TRBV10-2 to TRBJ2-7; 7 bases are a match to TRBD2. With 2 bases clipped from V and 5 bases from J, the junction kept 9 bases outside the gene matches. This CDR3 comprises 15 residues. The germline V gene has CDR1 WSHSY and CDR2 SAAADI. CDR3 sequence: CASSERALALNEQYF. The CDR3, as DNA: TGCGCCAGCAGTGAGAGGGCACTAGCGTTAAACGAGCAGTACTTC.

The chain combines TRBV10-3 with TRBJ1-6; no definite D call. V lost 2 bases to trimming and J lost 0 bases, with 11 bases between them. Germline assignment: CDR1 ENHRY and CDR2 SYGVKD. The CDR3 loop spans 17 amino acids. The CDR3 region has the DNA TGTGCCATCAGTGAGAGTGAAATTAGCTCCTATAATTCACCCCTCCACTTT. Its protein product is CAISESEISSYNSPLHF.

V gene TRBV2 combines with J gene TRBJ2-5, with D possibly matching TRBD1 (5 bases). The CDR3 has 15 amino acids. The ends were cut back, 0 bases at V and 5 bases at J, with 13 bases in the middle. Germline loops: CDR1 SNHLY, CDR2 FYNNEI. The CDR3 loop reads CASSEARQRMETQYF. DNA for the CDR3: TGTGCCAGCAGTGAAGCGCGACAGCGAATGGAGACCCAGTACTTC.

The chain employs TRBV30 and TRBJ1-2; TRBD1 agrees at 8 bases. In germline, CDR1 is GTSNPN, CDR2 SVGIG (reference sequence). This CDR3 comprises 13 residues. Trimming removed 5 bases from V and 10 bases from J; junction bases left unmatched: 12. CDR3 loop: CAWGQGRASDYTF. DNA of the CDR3: TGTGCCTGGGGACAGGGTCGGGCGTCCGACTACACCTTC.

This chain connects TRBV20-1 to TRBJ2-3, with 9 bases matching TRBD2. The V gene's germline CDR1 is DFQATT and CDR2 SNEGSKA (reference sequence). V was clipped by 3 bases and J by 4 bases; unmatched bases: 5. The CDR3 covers 14 residues. CDR3 sequence reads: CSASSGSSSDTQYF. CDR3 bases: TGCAGTGCTAGTAGCGGGAGCAGCTCAGATACGCAGTATTTT.

V is TRBV2 and J is TRBJ1-2; D is possibly TRBD1 (5 bases). V was cut by 6 bases and J by 1 base, with 9 bases left in between. The germline CDR1 and CDR2 sequences are SNHLY and FYNNEI. The CDR3 spans 13 residues. The DNA for the CDR3 is TGTGCCAGCAGCCGACAGCTTAACTATGGCTACACCTTC. This codes for CASSRQLNYGYTF. Combining the CDR3 with reference TRBV2 and TRBJ1-2 gives the whole variable domain EPEVTQTPSHQVTQMGQEVILRCVPISNHLYFYWYRQILGQKVEFLVSFYNNEISEKSEIFDDQFSVERPDGSNFTLKIRSTKLEDSAMYFCASSRQLNYGYTFGSGTRLTVV.

The chain links TRBV2 to TRBJ2-5; D not certain. The germline V gene has CDR1 SNHLY and CDR2 FYNNEI. The CDR3 length is 14 residues. Trimming stripped 7 bases from V and 2 bases from J, with 14 bases between. CDR3 protein: CASNPERSQETQYF. The CDR3 DNA follows: TGTGCCAGCAATCCCGAGAGGAGTCAAGAGACCCAGTACTTC.

The V gene is TRBV18, the J gene TRBJ2-1; no clear D gene. V was trimmed by 0 bases and J by 2 bases, leaving 11 bases between them. Germline V gene lookup returns CDR1 KGHSH and CDR2 LQKENI. The CDR3 has 16 residues. The CDR3 DNA reads as TGTGCCAGCTCACCACCAGGAGCCGTTACCTACAATGAGCAGTTCTTC. It is translated as CASSPPGAVTYNEQFF.

V usage is TRBV7-9 and J usage is TRBJ1-2; 10 bases align to TRBD1. This CDR3 is built from 15 residues. In germline, CDR1 is SEHNR, CDR2 FQNEAQ (reference sequence). V lost 0 bases and J lost 6; bases outside the gene matches: 4. The CDR3 bases are TGTGCCAGCAGCTTAGCGGGGGGGACAGGGGATGGCTACACCTTC. Translated, it gives CASSLAGGTGDGYTF.

The sample holds a few counts of this clone. The chain carries TRBV24-1 and TRBJ2-3; no clear D. CDR3 length: 11 amino acids. With 6 bases removed from V and 4 bases from J, the gap between germline ends came to 4 bases. Germline lookup yields CDR1 KGHDR and CDR2 SFDVKD. Written as DNA, the CDR3 is TGTGCCACCAGTCAGTCAGATACGCAGTATTTT. Amino acid sequence: CATSQSDTQYF.